The entry below gives a single T cell receptor (beta chain) sequence along with its context. The specificity of this receptor is unknown. Base quality data are lacking; no much larger clone is found one base away. The data stem from a study of metastatic and nonmetastatic thyroid tumors (TCRdb year 2020). A note on the overall study: For patients with malignant and with benign thyroid disease, the researchers compared repertoires between peripheral blood samples and tumor or nodule tissue samples. Broad study findings and their caveats: TCR beta diversity was reported as significantly higher in malignant tumors than in benign nodules, in both blood and tumor samples.

The cysteine opens and the phenylalanine closes a CDR3 of 16 amino acids. Only CDR3 DNA is held: 48 bases, read in frame from base 1. Trimming removed 1 base from V and 4 bases from J; the gene matches leave 9 bases unexplained. CDR1 DFQATT and CDR2 SNEGSKA were looked up in the germline V gene (reference sequence). Receptors were amplified or captured by PCR. Reads for this sample came from an Illumina HiSeq 4000. High-throughput sequencing was used to profile the TCR beta-chain CDR3 region of each patient. In the original analysis: A classifier to discriminate distant-metastatic papillary thyroid cancer patients was built from CDR3 differences across clinicopathological groups. The Shannon index was used to assess repertoire diversity, and the Morisita-Horn index was used to assess tumor-blood repertoire similarity. The raw public data were reprocessed by TCRdb itself: fastp quality trimming at Q25, MiXCR clonotype calling, in-frame beta chains only. These V and J calls derive from TCRdb rather than the authors' analysis. Here the sample has about 40,000 clones; 9.5% to 12% occur a single time. Around 25% of the sample is taken by the ten largest.

No treatment had been received by any patient before thyroid surgery. The study retrospectively analysed patient clinical samples collected from about 2012 to 2018 using T-cell receptor beta sequencing. What was sequenced was blood. The source of this sequence is a female donor with papillary thyroid cancer or a benign thyroid nodule (not recorded which). Some clones in this sample may be carry-over from other donors' samples. The rearrangement joined TRBV20-1 to TRBJ2-2; 7 bases in between match TRBD2. The DNA is TGCAGTGCTAGAGCGAATCCGGGACTACTCACCGGGGAGCTGTTTTTT. It encodes CSARANPGLLTGELFF.